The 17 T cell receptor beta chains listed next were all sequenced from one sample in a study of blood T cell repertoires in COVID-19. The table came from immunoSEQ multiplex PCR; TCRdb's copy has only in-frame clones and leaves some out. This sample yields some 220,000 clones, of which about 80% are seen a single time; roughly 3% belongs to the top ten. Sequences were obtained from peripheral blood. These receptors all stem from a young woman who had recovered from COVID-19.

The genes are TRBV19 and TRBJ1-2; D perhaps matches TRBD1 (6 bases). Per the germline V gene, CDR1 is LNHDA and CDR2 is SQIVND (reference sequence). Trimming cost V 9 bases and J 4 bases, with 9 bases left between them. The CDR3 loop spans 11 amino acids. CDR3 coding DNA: TGTGCCAGCGGACAGATCTATGGCTACACCTTC. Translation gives CASGQIYGYTF.

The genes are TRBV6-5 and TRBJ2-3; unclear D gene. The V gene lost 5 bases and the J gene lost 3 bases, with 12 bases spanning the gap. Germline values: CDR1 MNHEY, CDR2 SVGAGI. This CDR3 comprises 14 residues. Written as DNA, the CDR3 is TGTGCCAGCAGTAGTGGCAGGCTAACAGATACGCAGTATTTT. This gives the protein CASSSGRLTDTQYF.

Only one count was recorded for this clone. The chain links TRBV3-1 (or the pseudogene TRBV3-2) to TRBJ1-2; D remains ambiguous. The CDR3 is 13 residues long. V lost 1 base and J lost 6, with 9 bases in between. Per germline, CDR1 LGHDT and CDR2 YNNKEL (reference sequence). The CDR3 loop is CASSQVSGDGYTF. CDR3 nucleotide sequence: TGTGCCAGCAGCCAAGTATCCGGGGATGGCTACACCTTC.

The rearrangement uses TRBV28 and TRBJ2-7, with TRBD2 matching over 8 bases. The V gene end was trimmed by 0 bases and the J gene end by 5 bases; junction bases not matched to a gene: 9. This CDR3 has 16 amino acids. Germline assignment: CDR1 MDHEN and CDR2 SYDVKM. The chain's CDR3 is CASSLWGVGRAHEQYF. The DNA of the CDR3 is TGTGCCAGCAGTTTATGGGGGGTCGGGAGGGCCCACGAGCAGTACTTC. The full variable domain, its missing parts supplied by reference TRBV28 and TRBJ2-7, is DVKVTQSSRYLVKRTGEKVFLECVQDMDHENMFWYRQDPGLGLRLIYFSYDVKMKEKGDIPEGYSVSREKKERFSLILESASTNQTSMYLCASSLWGVGRAHEQYFGPGTRLTVT.

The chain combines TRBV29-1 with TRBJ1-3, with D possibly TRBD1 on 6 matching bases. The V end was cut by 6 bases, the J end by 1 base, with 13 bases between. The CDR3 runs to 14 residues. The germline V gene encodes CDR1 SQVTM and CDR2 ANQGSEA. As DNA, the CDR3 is TGCAGCGTGGGGGACACCTTATCTGGAAACACCATATATTTT. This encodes CSVGDTLSGNTIYF.

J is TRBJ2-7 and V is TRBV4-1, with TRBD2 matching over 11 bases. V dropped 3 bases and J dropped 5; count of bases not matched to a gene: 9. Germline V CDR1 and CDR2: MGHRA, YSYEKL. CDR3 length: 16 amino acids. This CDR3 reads CASSQGVTSGTNEQYF. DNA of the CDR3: TGCGCCAGCAGCCAGGGGGTGACTAGCGGGACTAACGAGCAGTACTTC.

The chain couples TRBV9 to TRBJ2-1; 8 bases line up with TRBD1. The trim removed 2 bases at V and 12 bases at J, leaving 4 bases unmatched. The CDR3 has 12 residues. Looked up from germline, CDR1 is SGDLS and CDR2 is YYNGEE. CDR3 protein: CASSVSRGPQFF. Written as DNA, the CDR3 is TGTGCCAGCAGCGTTTCCAGGGGGCCGCAGTTCTTC.

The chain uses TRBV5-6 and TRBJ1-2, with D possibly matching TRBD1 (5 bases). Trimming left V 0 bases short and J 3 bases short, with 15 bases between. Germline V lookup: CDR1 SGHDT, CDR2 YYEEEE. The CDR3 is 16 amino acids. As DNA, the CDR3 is TGTGCCAGCAGCTTGGTGTCCGCAGGGCAGGACTATGGCTACACCTTC. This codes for CASSLVSAGQDYGYTF.

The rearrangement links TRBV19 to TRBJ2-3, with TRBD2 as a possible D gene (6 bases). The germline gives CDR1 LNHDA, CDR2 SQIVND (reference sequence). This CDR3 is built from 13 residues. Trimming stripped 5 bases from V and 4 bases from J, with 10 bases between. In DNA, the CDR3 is TGTGCCAGTAGTCACGGAGGGCCAGATACGCAGTATTTT. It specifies CASSHGGPDTQYF.

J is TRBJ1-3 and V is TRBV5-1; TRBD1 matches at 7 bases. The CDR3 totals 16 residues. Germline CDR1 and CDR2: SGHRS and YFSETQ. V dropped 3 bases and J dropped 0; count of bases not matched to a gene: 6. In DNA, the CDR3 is TGCGCCAGCAGCTGGGCAGGGGGTACCTCTGGAAACACCATATATTTT. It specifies CASSWAGGTSGNTIYF.

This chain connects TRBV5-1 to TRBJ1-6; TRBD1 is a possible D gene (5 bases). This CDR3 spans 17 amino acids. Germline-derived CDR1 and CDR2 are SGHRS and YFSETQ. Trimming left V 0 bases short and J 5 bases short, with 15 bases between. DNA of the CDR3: TGCGCCAGCAGCTTGGGACAGTGGGGAAGGAATAATTCACCCCTCCACTTT. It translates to CASSLGQWGRNNSPLHF.

This chain's CDR3 is CATSDLGTDTPYNEQFF. Written as DNA, the CDR3 is TGTGCCACCAGTGATCTCGGGACAGATACTCCCTACAATGAGCAGTTCTTC. This chain connects TRBV24-1 to TRBJ2-1; TRBD1 agrees at 7 bases. The trim removed 3 bases at V and 2 bases at J, leaving 9 bases unmatched. The CDR3 is 17 amino acids. From germline, CDR1 is KGHDR and CDR2 SFDVKD.

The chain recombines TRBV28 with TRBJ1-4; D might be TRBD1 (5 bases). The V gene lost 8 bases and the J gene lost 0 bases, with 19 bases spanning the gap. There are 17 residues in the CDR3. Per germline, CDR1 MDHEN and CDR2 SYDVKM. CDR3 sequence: CASLNRGSLATNEKLFF. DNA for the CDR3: TGTGCCAGCCTAAATAGGGGTAGCCTTGCAACTAATGAAAAACTGTTTTTT.

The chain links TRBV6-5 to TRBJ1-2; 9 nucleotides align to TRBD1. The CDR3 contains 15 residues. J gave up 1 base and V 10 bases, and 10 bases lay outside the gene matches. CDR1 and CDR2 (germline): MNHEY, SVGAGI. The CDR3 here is CATTPTGGLNYGYTF. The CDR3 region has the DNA TGTGCCACCACCCCGACAGGGGGACTTAACTATGGCTACACCTTC.

This CDR3 reads CASSLTRDRGRRTGELFF. DNA for the CDR3: TGCGCCAGCAGCTTGACCCGGGACAGGGGGCGACGAACCGGGGAGCTGTTTTTT. The chain uses TRBV5-1 and TRBJ2-2; 12 nucleotides align to TRBD1. V shed 1 base and J 5 bases; nucleotides not matched to a gene: 9. CDR1 is SGHRS, CDR2 YFSETQ, per germline. The CDR3 is 18 amino acids.

The CDR3 protein is CASGTGSYEQYF. The CDR3 DNA is TGTGCCAGCGGCACGGGCTCCTACGAGCAGTACTTC. The V and J genes are TRBV11-2 and TRBJ2-7; D is uncertain. Germline V gene data show CDR1 as SGHAT and CDR2 as FQNNGV. The germline V and J ends were trimmed by 8 bases and 0 bases, with 8 bases remaining between them. CDR3 length: 12 residues.

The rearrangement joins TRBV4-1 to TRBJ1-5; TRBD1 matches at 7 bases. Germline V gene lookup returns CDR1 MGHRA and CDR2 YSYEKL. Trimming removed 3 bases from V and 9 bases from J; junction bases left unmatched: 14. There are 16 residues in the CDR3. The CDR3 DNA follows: TGCGCCAGCAGCCATAGGATCGGACAGGTGATTTGGCCCCAGCATTTT. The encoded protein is CASSHRIGQVIWPQHF.